Many counts were recorded for the clone carrying this T cell receptor beta chain. The sample belongs to a study of T cells in Graves' hyperthyroidism and ophthalmopathy. TCR beta CDR3 region amplification was performed from RNA transcripts. Using the HTBI primer set, a first-round RT-PCR was run on the TCR CDR3. TCRdb passed the multiplex PCR reads through MiXCR, listing each CDR3 protein once. The profile shows about 480,000 distinct CDR3 sequences, approximately 14% of them singletons. The CDR3 spans 14 residues. Losses at the gene ends were 6 bases for V and 2 bases for J; bases not matched to a gene: 7.

Sequencing was carried out using blood. The chain has TRBV12-3 or TRBV12-4 and TRBJ2-7; 7 bases fit TRBD2. The sequence came from a woman aged 18 to 35 with Graves' hyperthyroidism. The CDR3 is CASREERGPYEQYF. The CDR3, as DNA: TGTGCCAGCAGGGAGGAGCGGGGCCCCTACGAGCAGTACTTC.